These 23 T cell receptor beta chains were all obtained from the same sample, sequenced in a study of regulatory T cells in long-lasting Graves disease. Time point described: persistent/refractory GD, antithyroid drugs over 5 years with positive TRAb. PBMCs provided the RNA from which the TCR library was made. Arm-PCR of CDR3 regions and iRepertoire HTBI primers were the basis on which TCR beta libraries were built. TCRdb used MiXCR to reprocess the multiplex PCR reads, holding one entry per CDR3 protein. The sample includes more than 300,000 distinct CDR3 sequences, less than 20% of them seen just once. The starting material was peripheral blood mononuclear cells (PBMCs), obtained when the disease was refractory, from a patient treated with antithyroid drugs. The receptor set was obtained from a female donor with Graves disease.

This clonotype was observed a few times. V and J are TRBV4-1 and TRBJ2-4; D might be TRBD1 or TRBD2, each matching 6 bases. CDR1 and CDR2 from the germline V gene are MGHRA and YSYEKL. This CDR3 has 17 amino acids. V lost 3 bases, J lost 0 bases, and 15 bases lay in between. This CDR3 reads CASSQPVKGGAKNIQYF. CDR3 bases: TGCGCCAGCAGCCAGCCTGTGAAGGGGGGAGCCAAAAACATTCAGTACTTC.

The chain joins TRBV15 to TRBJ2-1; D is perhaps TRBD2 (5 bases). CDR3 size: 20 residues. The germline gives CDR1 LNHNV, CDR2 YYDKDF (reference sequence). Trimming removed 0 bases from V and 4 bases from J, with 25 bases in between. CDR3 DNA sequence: TGTGCCACCAGCAGAGATAGTGTGAGGGTAGGGCTAGCACATTACAATGAGCAGTTCTTC. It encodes CATSRDSVRVGLAHYNEQFF.

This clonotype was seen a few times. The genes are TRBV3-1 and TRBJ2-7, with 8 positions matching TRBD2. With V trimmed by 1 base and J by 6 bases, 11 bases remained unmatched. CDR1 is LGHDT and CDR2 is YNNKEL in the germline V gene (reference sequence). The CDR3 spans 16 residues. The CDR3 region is CASSQAAREVWGEQYF. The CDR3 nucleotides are TGTGCCAGCAGCCAAGCCGCGCGGGAGGTCTGGGGCGAGCAGTACTTC.

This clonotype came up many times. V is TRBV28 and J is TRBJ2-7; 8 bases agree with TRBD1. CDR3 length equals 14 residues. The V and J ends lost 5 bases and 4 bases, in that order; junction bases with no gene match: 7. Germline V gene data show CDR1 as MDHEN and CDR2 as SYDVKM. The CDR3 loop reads CASSGRDRTYEQYF. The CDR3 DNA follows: TGTGCCAGCAGTGGACGGGACAGGACGTACGAGCAGTACTTC.

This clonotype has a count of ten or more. CDR3 DNA sequence: TGTGCCTGGAAGACAGGCACTGAAGCTTTCTTT. The encoded protein is CAWKTGTEAFF. The rearrangement joins TRBV30 to TRBJ1-1, with a tentative D call TRBD1 (6 bases). Per the germline V gene, CDR1 is GTSNPN and CDR2 is SVGIG (reference sequence). The CDR3 is 11 amino acids. Trimming cost V 4 bases and J 4 bases, with 7 bases left between them.

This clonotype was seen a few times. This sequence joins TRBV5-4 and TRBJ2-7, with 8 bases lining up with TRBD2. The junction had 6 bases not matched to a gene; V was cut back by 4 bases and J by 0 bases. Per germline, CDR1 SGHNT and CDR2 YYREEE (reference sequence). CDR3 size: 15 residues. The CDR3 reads CASSAGLGSSYEQYF. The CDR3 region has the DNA TGTGCCAGCAGCGCGGGACTAGGGAGCTCCTACGAGCAGTACTTC.

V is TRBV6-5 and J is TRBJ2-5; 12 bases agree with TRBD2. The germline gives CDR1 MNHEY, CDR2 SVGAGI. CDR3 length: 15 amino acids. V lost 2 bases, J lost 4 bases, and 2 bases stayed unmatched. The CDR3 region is CASSYLAGGAETQYF. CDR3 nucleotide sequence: TGTGCCAGCAGTTACCTAGCGGGGGGGGCAGAGACCCAGTACTTC.

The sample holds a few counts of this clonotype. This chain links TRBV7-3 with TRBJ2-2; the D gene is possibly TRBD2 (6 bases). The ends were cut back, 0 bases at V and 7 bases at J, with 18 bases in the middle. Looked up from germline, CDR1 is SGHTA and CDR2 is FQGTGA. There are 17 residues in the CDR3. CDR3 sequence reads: CASSLTYRTNSIGELFF. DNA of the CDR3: TGTGCCAGCAGCTTAACGTACCGGACTAACTCCATCGGGGAGCTGTTTTTT.

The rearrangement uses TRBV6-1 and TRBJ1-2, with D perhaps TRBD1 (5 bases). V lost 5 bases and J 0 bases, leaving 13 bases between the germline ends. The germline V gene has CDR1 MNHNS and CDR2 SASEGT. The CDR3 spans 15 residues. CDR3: CASSPRDGSNYGYTF. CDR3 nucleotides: TGTGCCAGCAGTCCCCGGGACGGATCTAACTATGGCTACACCTTC.

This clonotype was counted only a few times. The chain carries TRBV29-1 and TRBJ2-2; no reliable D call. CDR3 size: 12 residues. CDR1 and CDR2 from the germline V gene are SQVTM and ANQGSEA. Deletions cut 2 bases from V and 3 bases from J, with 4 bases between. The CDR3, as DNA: TGCAGCGTTGAAAGGTACACCGGGGAGCTGTTTTTT. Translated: CSVERYTGELFF.

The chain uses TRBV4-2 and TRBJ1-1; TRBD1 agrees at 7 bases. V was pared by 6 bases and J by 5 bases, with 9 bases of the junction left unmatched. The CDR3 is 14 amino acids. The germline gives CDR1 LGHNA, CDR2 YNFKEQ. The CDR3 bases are TGTGCCAGCAGTCCCTACAGGGGAGCTACTGAAGCTTTCTTT. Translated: CASSPYRGATEAFF.

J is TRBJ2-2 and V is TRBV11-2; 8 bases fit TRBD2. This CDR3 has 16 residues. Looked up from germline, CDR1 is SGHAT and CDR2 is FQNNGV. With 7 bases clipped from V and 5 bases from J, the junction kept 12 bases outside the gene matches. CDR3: CASISIAGGRTGELFF. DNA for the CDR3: TGTGCCAGCATCTCGATTGCGGGAGGAAGGACCGGGGAGCTGTTTTTT.

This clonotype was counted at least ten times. For the CDR3, the DNA is TGCAGTGCTTCCCCGGGACTCGGGGTATATTCACCCCTCCACTTT. This gives the protein CSASPGLGVYSPLHF. This chain joins TRBV20-1 and TRBJ1-6, with TRBD1 as a possible D gene (5 bases). The CDR3 runs to 15 residues. Germline V gene sequence: CDR1 DFQATT, CDR2 SNEGSKA (reference sequence). V lost 5 bases and J lost 8, with 19 bases in between.

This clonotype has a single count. The CDR3 spells CASRQGGSGELFF. CDR3 in DNA: TGTGCCAGCCGTCAGGGAGGGTCCGGGGAGCTGTTTTTT. V gene TRBV6-1 combines with J gene TRBJ2-2, with TRBD2 matching 7 bases. Germline CDR1 reads MNHNS; CDR2 reads SASEGT. V lost 8 bases, J lost 6 bases, and 6 bases stayed unmatched. This CDR3 region has 13 residues.

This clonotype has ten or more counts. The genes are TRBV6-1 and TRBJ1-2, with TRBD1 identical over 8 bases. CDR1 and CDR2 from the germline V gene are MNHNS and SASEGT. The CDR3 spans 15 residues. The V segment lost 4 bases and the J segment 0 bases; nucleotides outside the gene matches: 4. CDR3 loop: CASSGYRGANYGYTF. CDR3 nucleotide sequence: TGTGCCAGCAGTGGCTACAGGGGGGCTAACTATGGCTACACCTTC.

The CDR3 here is CASSLLSVRGTGELFF. Written as DNA, the CDR3 is TGTGCCAGCAGTTTATTGTCTGTTCGAGGCACCGGGGAGCTGTTTTTT. The rearrangement uses TRBV28 and TRBJ2-2; D is unclear. The germline CDR1 and CDR2 sequences are MDHEN and SYDVKM. The CDR3 extends over 16 amino acids. Trimming took off 1 base at V and 4 bases at J, with 13 bases between the two ends.

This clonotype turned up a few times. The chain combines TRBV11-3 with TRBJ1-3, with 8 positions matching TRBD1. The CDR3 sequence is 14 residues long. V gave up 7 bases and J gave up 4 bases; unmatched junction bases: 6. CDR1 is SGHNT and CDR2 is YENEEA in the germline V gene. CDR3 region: CASTRTGRGNTIYF. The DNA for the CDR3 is TGTGCCAGCACCCGGACAGGGCGCGGAAACACCATATATTTT.

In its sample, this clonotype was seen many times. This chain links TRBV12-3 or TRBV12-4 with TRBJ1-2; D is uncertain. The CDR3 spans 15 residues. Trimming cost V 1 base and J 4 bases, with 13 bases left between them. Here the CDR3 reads CASSLEGLGPYGYTF. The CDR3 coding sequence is TGTGCCAGCAGTTTAGAAGGCTTGGGCCCCTATGGCTACACCTTC.

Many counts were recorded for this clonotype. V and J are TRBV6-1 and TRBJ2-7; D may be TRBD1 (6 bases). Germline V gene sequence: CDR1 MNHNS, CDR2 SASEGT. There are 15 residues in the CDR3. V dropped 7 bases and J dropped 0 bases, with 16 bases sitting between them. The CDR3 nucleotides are TGTGCCAGCACCTCCCGGGACACCCTCTCCTACGAGCAGTACTTC. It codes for CASTSRDTLSYEQYF.

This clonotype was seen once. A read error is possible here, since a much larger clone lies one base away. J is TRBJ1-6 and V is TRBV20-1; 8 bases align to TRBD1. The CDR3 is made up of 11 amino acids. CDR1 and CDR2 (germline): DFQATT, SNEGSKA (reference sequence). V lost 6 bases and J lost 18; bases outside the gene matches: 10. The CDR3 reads CSAADRVAPHF. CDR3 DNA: TGCAGTGCAGCGGACAGGGTCGCCCCCCACTTT.

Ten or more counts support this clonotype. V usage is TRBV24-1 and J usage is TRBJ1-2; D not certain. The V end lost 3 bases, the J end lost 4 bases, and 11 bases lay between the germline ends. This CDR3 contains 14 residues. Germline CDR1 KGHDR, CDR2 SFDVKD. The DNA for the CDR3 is TGTGCCACCAGTGATCCGGGCCGCACCTATGGCTACACCTTC. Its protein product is CATSDPGRTYGYTF.

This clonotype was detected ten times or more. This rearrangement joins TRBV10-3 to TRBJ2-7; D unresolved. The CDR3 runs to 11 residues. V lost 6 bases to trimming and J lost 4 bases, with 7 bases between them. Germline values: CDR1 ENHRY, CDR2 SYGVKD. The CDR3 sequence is CAISENYEQYF. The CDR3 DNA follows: TGTGCCATCAGCGAAAATTACGAGCAGTACTTC.

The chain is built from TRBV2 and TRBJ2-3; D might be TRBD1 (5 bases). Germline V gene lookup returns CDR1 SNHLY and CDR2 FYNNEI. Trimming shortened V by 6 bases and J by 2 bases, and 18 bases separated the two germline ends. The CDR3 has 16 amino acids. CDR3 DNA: TGTGCCAGCAGCAAGGGGCTCAACCCGATCACAGATACGCAGTATTTT. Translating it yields CASSKGLNPITDTQYF.